This TCR beta chain was captured by sequencing in a study of T cell repertoires in cytomegalovirus infection. Broader study findings: Ex vivo, HLA-C-restricted CMV-specific TCR beta clonotypes prevailed over the rest of the response.

Using its own MiXCR run on the reads, TCRdb lists one record per CDR3 protein. The sample lists about half a million distinct CDR3 sequences; around 35% were seen once. About this clonotype: What it recognizes is unknown.

Germline V gene data show CDR1 as SNHLY and CDR2 as FYNNEI. V lost 7 bases, J lost 0 bases, and 13 bases lay in between. The length of the CDR3 is 14 residues. This chain joins TRBV2 and TRBJ2-7, with D tentatively TRBD1 (6 bases). This receptor was obtained from a human donor in good health (CMV status not recorded). Some clones in this sample may be carry-over from other donors' samples. The sample consisted of cultured PBMCs, taken from culture after CMV antigen stimulation. The CDR3 loop reads CASNLQGSSYEQYV. The CDR3 nucleotides are TGTGCCAGCAACCTACAGGGTAGCTCCTACGAGCAGTACGTC.